A selection of T cell receptor beta chains follows, all from one sample in a study of T cells in Graves' hyperthyroidism and ophthalmopathy. TCRdb fed the multiplex PCR reads into MiXCR, producing one record per CDR3 protein. Seen here are about 700,000 distinct CDR3 sequences, less than 15% observed once, and the top ten hold roughly 10%. Sequencing was carried out using blood. Source of these receptors: a woman aged 18 to 35 with Graves' hyperthyroidism. Each CDR3 is given without its conserved first and last residue. The order of the fields is V gene, clone size, D gene, CDR3 protein. D genes are given only for firm matches. The size field is filled for only some rows; it gives once, few, many or a size class.

TRBV6-1,few,.,ASRARGWGEQY
TRBV12-3/TRBV12-4,.,TRBD1,ASSFWTGLSYEQY
TRBV24-1,few,TRBD1,ATSLGQGVSYEQY
TRBV14,many,.,ASSLVSMWHFSEQF
TRBV6-5,.,TRBD1,ASSYSETGSLAF
TRBV20-1,.,.,SASRQIMNTEAF
TRBV12-3/TRBV12-4,few,.,ASRPGTRANTGELF
TRBV6-5,many,.,ASSSDRHNQPQH
TRBV4-1,many,.,ASSPHFGNTEAF
TRBV6-2/TRBV6-3,many,.,ASSYLEAVRRQF
TRBV15,many,TRBD2,ATSGGLAGNEQF
TRBV11-2,many,TRBD2,ASSLPTSGVNEQF
TRBV27,many,.,ASSVQGGGYNEQF
TRBV20-1,many,.,SARVRLNSPLH
TRBV20-1,.,.,SARDAGGASIQY
TRBV27,.,.,ASSDNPLRALRGYT
TRBV6-5,.,TRBD1,ASSYGTGGLEQY
TRBV7-3,few,.,ASSLNRETPLH
TRBV15,.,.,ATKGNTEAF
TRBV7-9,many,.,ASSFGGGYFYEQY
TRBV5-4,.,.,ASSPFGPGGKETQY
TRBV30,many,.,AWSSLRGRTGELF
TRBV4-1,.,TRBD2,ASSRGLAAGQETQY
TRBV2,many,TRBD1,ASSQTGGRTYEQY
TRBV2,many,.,ASIRRETQETQY
TRBV13,many,.,ASSPYFHRYNEQF
TRBV10-2,.,TRBD1,ASGTGEETQY
TRBV6-1,few,.,ASSRTDHSSYEQY
TRBV13,many,TRBD1,ASSLVGQGNHEQY
TRBV12-3/TRBV12-4,.,.,ASTAGPLSKNTEAF
TRBV6-1,few,TRBD1,ASRNDRGSTGELF
TRBV6-1,.,.,ASTRDWGETQY
TRBV4-2,once,.,ASSQYLTHPFQETQY
TRBV7-2,many,.,ASSLDVSVNEQF
TRBV3-1,many,TRBD1,ASSQEWGPRQGVLQETQY
TRBV30,many,TRBD1,AWSGGQGLGKYNEQF
TRBV6-1,once,TRBD2,ASRTSGRAGEQF
TRBV29-1,few,.,SGGAGYEKLF
TRBV2,many,.,ASSQGYPYEQY
TRBV7-3,many,.,ASSFRGSGTFNEQF
TRBV13,many,TRBD2,ASSPGPSGGSNEQF
TRBV7-9,.,.,ASRPGPTNEKLF
TRBV2,.,.,ASSEDRLYYEQY
TRBV24-1,many,TRBD1,ATSAPGQGSYEQY
TRBV20-1,.,TRBD2,SARKSGRALTDTQY
TRBV12-3/TRBV12-4,many,TRBD1,ASSGQDYGYT
TRBV5-6,.,.,ASSLAGQPEQETQY
TRBV7-9,.,TRBD1,ASSLTGIMGNEQF
TRBV7-2,many,TRBD2,ASSDLASGSSYNEQF
TRBV7-9,few,.,ASSAGKTDTQY
TRBV10-2,few,.,ASSESGEDYT
TRBV7-2,.,TRBD2,ASSSRGAGGTDTQY
TRBV3-1,few,TRBD2,ASSQGLAGVGNEQF